Each of the 12 T cell receptor beta chains below was sequenced from the same sample in a study of cytomegalovirus exposure and HLA in healthy donors. The study ran its PCR with 60 Vbeta and 13 Jbeta primers. Method: immunoSEQ multiplex PCR; TCRdb's copy keeps in-frame clones and lacks some. The table lists approximately 170,000 clones, 80% to 85% of them singletons. The sequencing sample was made of PBMCs. The receptor set was obtained from a human donor in good health.

The V call is TRBV5-1, the J call TRBJ1-2; 10 bases map to TRBD1. V lost 4 bases, J lost 0 bases, and 9 bases stayed unmatched. The CDR3 is 17 residues long. CDR1 is SGHRS and CDR2 is YFSETQ in the germline V gene. The CDR3 here is CASSTGGQGLANYGYTF. For the CDR3, the DNA is TGCGCCAGCAGCACCGGGGGACAGGGGTTAGCTAACTATGGCTACACCTTC.

This rearrangement joins TRBV20-1 to TRBJ1-5; D not resolved. With 6 bases removed from V and 6 bases from J, the gap between germline ends came to 3 bases. CDR1 is DFQATT, CDR2 SNEGSKA, per germline (reference sequence). CDR3 length equals 9 residues. The CDR3 is CSAGQPQHF. The CDR3 DNA reads TGCAGTGCCGGTCAGCCCCAGCATTTT.

J is TRBJ2-3 and V is TRBV28, with TRBD1 as a possible D gene (5 bases). This CDR3 region has 15 residues. Germline loops: CDR1 MDHEN, CDR2 SYDVKM. V was cut by 1 base and J by 3 bases, with 11 bases left in between. The CDR3 region has the DNA TGTGCCAGCAGTTTATCGCAGGGTTGGACAGATACGCAGTATTTT. Protein: CASSLSQGWTDTQYF.

The CDR3 bases are TGTGCCAGCAGCACTGGAAGCGGGGATACGCAGTATTTT. Translated: CASSTGSGDTQYF. The chain links TRBV7-9 to TRBJ2-3, with D possibly matching TRBD2 (6 bases). Per the germline V gene, CDR1 is SEHNR and CDR2 is FQNEAQ (reference sequence). V gave up 5 bases and J gave up 6 bases, with 12 bases separating them. This CDR3 spans 13 amino acids. Variable domain in full (rest from reference TRBV7-9 and TRBJ2-3): DTGVSQNPRHKITKRGQNVTFRCDPISEHNRLYWYRQTLGQGPEFLTYFQNEAQLEKSRLLSDRFSAERPKGSFSTLEIQRTEQGDSAMYLCASSTGSGDTQYFGPGTRLTVL.

The chain combines TRBV5-1 with TRBJ2-1; weak D call: TRBD1 (6 bases). Germline CDR1 reads SGHRS; CDR2 reads YFSETQ. CDR3 length: 15 amino acids. The V end was cut by 2 bases, the J end by 4 bases, with 13 bases between. The chain's CDR3 is CASSLSGGLYNEQFF. The DNA for the CDR3 is TGCGCCAGCAGCTTATCTGGGGGCCTATACAATGAGCAGTTCTTC.

J is TRBJ2-3 and V is TRBV19, with 7 bases aligning to TRBD1. The CDR3 has 15 amino acids. V trimming: 3 bases; J trimming: 0 bases; junction bases outside the gene matches: 3. Germline values: CDR1 LNHDA, CDR2 SQIVND (reference sequence). Here the CDR3 DNA reads TGTGCCAGTAGTATCCGGGACAGAAGCACAGATACGCAGTATTTT. Protein sequence: CASSIRDRSTDTQYF.

This rearrangement joins TRBV19 to TRBJ2-3; D gene ambiguous. V lost 2 bases, J lost 2 bases, and 5 bases lay in between. In germline, CDR1 is LNHDA, CDR2 SQIVND (reference sequence). This CDR3 is 13 amino acids long. This chain's CDR3 is CASSIPSTDTQYF. In DNA form, the CDR3 reads TGTGCCAGTAGTATACCCTCCACAGATACGCAGTATTTT.

The rearrangement uses TRBV12-5 and TRBJ2-1; 8 nucleotides align to TRBD1. Per germline, CDR1 LGHNT and CDR2 FRNRAP. After removal of 1 base from V and 2 bases from J, the junction contained 7 bases not matched to a gene. The CDR3 extends over 17 amino acids. CDR3 sequence reads: CASGLGTGTYAYNEQFF. CDR3 nucleotides: TGTGCTAGTGGTTTGGGGACAGGGACGTACGCCTACAATGAGCAGTTCTTC. Based on the CDR3 plus reference TRBV12-5 and TRBJ2-1, the full variable domain is DARVTQTPRHKVTEMGQEVTMRCQPILGHNTVFWYRQTMMQGLELLAYFRNRAPLDDSGMPKDRFSAEMPDATLATLKIQPSEPRDSAVYFCASGLGTGTYAYNEQFFGPGTRLTVL.

V usage is TRBV2 and J usage is TRBJ1-1; maybe TRBD1 (5 bases). The CDR3 extends over 15 amino acids. V was pared by 5 bases and J by 5 bases, with 18 bases between. The germline gives CDR1 SNHLY, CDR2 FYNNEI. The CDR3 reads CASSSNPRGGTEAFF. CDR3 DNA: TGTGCCAGCAGTTCGAACCCTCGGGGGGGTACTGAAGCTTTCTTT. Variable domain in full (rest from reference TRBV2 and TRBJ1-1): EPEVTQTPSHQVTQMGQEVILRCVPISNHLYFYWYRQILGQKVEFLVSFYNNEISEKSEIFDDQFSVERPDGSNFTLKIRSTKLEDSAMYFCASSSNPRGGTEAFFGQGTRLTVV.

This clone was counted only a few times. V and J are TRBV13 and TRBJ2-1; 10 nucleotides align to TRBD1. Germline-derived CDR1 and CDR2 are PRHDT and FYEKMQ (reference sequence). V was clipped by 2 bases and J by 5 bases; unmatched bases: 3. This CDR3 region has 15 residues. This CDR3 reads CASSLPGQGNNEQFF. In nucleotides, the CDR3 is TGTGCCAGCAGCTTACCGGGACAGGGGAACAATGAGCAGTTCTTC.

The chain links TRBV13 to TRBJ2-1, with D perhaps TRBD2 (6 bases). This CDR3 has 15 residues. Germline V lookup: CDR1 PRHDT, CDR2 FYEKMQ (reference sequence). Trimming left V 7 bases short and J 3 bases short, with 16 bases between. The CDR3 is CASTLKGLVYNEQFF. Here the CDR3 DNA reads TGTGCCAGCACACTAAAGGGACTCGTCTACAATGAGCAGTTCTTC.

As regards this clone: One end of the junction fails to match germline, which may point to a read error. V gene TRBV4-3 combines with J gene TRBJ2-1, with D possibly TRBD2 on 5 matching bases. Germline CDR1 reads LGHNA; CDR2 reads YSLEER. The CDR3 is made up of 16 amino acids. This CDR3 reads CASSQERGGQRNGQFF. The CDR3 coding sequence is TGCGCCAGCAGCCAAGAACGGGGTGGTCAGCGCAATGGGCAGTTCTTC.